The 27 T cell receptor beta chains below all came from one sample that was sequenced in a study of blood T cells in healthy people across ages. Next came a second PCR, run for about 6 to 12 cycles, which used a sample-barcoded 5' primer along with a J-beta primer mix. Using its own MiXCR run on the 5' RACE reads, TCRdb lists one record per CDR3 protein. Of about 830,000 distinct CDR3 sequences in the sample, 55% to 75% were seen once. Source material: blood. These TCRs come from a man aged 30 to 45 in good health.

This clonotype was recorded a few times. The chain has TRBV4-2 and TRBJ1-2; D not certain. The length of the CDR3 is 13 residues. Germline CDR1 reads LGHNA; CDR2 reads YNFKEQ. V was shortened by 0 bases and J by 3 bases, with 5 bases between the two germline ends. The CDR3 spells CASSQDNDYGYTF. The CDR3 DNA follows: TGTGCCAGCAGCCAAGACAATGACTATGGCTACACCTTC.

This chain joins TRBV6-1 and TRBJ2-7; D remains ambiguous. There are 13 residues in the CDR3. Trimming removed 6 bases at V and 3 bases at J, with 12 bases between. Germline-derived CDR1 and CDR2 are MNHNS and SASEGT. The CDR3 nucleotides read TGTGCCAGCAGCGTATATATGGTCTACGAGCAGTACTTC. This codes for CASSVYMVYEQYF.

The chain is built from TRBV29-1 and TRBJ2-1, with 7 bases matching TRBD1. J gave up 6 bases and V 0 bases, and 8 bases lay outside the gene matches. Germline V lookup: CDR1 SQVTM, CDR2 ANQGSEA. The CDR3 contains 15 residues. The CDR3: CSVEDQRGLLNEQFF. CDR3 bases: TGCAGCGTTGAAGATCAGAGGGGGCTCCTCAATGAGCAGTTCTTC.

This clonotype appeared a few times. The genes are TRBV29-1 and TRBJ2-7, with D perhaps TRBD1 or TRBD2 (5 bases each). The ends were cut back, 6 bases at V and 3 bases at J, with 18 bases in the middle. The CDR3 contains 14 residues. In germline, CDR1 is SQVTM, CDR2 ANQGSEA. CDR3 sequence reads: CSVTTWDGDYEQYF. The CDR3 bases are TGCAGCGTCACCACCTGGGACGGAGACTACGAGCAGTACTTC.

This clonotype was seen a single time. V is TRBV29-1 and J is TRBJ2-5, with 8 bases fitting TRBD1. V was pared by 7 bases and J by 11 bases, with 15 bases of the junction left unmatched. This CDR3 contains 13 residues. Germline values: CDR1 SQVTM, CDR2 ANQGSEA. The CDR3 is CSAGDRGAYEQYF. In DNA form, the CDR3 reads TGCAGCGCTGGAGACAGGGGAGCCTACGAACAGTACTTC.

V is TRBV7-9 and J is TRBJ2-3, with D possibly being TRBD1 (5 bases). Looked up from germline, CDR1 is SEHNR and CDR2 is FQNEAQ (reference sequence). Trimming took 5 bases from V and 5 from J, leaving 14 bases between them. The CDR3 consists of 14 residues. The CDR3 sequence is CASSPDSAQDTQYF. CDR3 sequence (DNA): TGTGCCAGCAGCCCTGACAGTGCCCAAGATACGCAGTATTTT.

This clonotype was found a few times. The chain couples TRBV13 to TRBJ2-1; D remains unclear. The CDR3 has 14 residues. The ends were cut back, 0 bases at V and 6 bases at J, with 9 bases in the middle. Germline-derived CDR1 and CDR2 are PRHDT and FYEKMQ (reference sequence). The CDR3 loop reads CASSLGGLANEQFF. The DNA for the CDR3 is TGTGCCAGCAGCTTAGGCGGGTTGGCCAATGAGCAGTTCTTC. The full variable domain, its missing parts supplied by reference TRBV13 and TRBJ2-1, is AAGVIQSPRHLIKEKRETATLKCYPIPRHDTVYWYQQGPGQDPQFLISFYEKMQSDKGSIPDRFSAQQFSDYHSELNMSSLELGDSALYFCASSLGGLANEQFFGPGTRLTVL.

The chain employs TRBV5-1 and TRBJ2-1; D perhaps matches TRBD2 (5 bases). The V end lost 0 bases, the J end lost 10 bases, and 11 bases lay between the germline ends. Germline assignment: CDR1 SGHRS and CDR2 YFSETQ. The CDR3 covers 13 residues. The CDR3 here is CASSLALEREQFF. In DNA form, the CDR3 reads TGCGCCAGCAGCTTGGCTCTGGAGCGGGAGCAGTTCTTC.

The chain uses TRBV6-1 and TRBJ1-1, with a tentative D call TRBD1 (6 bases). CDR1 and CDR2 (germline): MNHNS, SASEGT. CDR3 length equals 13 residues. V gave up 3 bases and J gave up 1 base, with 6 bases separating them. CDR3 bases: TGTGCCAGCAGTGAGACAGGGAACACTGAAGCTTTCTTT. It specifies CASSETGNTEAFF.

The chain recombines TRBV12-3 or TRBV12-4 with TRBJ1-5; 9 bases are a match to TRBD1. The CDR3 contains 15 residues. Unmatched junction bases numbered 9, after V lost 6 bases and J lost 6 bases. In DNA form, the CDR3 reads TGTGCCAGCAGCCCGGACAGGGGAGGTAGTCAGCCCCAGCATTTT. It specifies CASSPDRGGSQPQHF.

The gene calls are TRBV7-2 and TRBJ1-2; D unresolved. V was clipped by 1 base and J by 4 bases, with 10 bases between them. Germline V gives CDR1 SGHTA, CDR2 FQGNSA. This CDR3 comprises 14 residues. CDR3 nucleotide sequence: TGTGCCAGCAGCTTAGAGGTTGCCTCCTATGGCTACACCTTC. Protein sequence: CASSLEVASYGYTF.

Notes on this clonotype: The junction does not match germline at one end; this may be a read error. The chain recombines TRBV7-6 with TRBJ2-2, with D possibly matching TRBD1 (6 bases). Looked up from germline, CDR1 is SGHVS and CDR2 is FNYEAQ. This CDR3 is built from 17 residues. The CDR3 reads CASSLAIRGANTGELFF. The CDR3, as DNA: TGTGCCAGCAGCCTAGCAATCAGGGGAGCGAACACCGGGGAGCTGTTTTTT.

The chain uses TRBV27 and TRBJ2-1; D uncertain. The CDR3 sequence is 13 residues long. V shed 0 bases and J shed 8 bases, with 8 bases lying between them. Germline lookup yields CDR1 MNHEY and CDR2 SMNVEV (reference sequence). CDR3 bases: TGTGCCAGCAGTTTATCTCGATTGCATGAGCAGTTCTTC. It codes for CASSLSRLHEQFF.

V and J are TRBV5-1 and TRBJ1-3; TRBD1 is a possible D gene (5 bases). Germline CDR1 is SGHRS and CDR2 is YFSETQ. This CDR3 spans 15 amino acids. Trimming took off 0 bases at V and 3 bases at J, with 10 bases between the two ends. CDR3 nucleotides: TGCGCCAGCAGCTTGGGAGCCCAGGGTGGAAACACCATATATTTT. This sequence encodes CASSLGAQGGNTIYF.

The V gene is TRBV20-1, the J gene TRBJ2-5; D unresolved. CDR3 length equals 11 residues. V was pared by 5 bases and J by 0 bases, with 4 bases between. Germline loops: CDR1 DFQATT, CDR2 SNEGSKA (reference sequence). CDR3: CSAFNQETQYF. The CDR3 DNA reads TGCAGTGCTTTCAACCAAGAGACCCAGTACTTC.

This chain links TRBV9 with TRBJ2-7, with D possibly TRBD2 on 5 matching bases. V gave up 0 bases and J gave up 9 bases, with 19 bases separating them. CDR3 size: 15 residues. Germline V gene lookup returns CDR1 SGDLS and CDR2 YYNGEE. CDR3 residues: CASSVAPGTEAGQYF. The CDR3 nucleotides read TGTGCCAGCAGCGTAGCTCCGGGAACAGAGGCGGGGCAGTACTTC.

The CDR3 DNA reads TGCAGTGCTAGGTATGGCTACGAGCAGTACTTC. It is translated as CSARYGYEQYF. The chain employs TRBV20-1 and TRBJ2-7, with D unresolved. Deletions cut 3 bases from V and 3 bases from J, with 6 bases between. Germline assignment: CDR1 DFQATT and CDR2 SNEGSKA (reference sequence). This CDR3 is built from 11 residues.

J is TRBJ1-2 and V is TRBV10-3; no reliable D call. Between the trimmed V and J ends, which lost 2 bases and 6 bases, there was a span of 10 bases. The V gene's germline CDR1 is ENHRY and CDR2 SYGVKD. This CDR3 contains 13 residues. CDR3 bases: TGTGCCATCAGTGAGAGAGAGGAGAATGGCTACACCTTC. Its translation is CAISEREENGYTF.

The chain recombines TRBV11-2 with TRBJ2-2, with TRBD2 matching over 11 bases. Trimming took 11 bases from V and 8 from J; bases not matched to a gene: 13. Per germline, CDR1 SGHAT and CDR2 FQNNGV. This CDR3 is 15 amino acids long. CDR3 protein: CAVSSRLAGFGELFF. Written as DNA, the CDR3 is TGTGCCGTCTCATCGCGACTAGCGGGATTTGGGGAGCTGTTTTTT.

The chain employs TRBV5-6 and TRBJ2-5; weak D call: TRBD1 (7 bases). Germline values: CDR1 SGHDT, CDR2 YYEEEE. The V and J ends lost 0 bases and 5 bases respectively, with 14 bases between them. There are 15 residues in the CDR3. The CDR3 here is CASSLDAGGLETQYF. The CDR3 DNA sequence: TGTGCCAGCAGCTTGGATGCAGGGGGGCTGGAGACCCAGTACTTC.

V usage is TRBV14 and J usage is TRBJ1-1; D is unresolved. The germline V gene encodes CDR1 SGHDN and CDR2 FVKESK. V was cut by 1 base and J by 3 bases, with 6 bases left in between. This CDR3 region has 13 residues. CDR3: CASSQASYTEAFF. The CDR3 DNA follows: TGTGCCAGCAGCCAAGCGAGTTACACTGAAGCTTTCTTT.

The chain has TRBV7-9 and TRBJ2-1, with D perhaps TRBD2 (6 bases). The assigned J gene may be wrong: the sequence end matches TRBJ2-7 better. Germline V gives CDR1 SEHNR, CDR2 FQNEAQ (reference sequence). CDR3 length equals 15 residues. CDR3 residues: CASSPRDGSPNEQYF. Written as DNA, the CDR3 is TGTGCCAGCAGCCCAAGGGACGGGAGCCCCAACGAGCAGTACTTC.

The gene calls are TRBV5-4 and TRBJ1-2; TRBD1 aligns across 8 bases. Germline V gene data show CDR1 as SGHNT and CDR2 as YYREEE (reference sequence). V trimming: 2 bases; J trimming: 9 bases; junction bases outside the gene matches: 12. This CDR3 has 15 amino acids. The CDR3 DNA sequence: TGTGCCAGCAGCTTTGGGGGGACAGGCGGGAATCGCTACACCTTC. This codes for CASSFGGTGGNRYTF. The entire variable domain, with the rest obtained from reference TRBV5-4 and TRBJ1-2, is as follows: ETGVTQSPTHLIKTRGQQVTLRCSSQSGHNTVSWYQQALGQGPQFIFQYYREEENGRGNFPPRFSGLQFPNYSSELNVNALELDDSALYLCASSFGGTGGNRYTFGSGTRLTVV.

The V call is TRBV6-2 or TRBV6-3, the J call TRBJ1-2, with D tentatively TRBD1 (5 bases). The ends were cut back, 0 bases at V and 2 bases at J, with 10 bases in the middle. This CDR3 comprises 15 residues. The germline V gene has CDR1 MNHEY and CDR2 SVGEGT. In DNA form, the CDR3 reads TGTGCCAGCAGTTACTCTCCACAGGCCAACTATGGCTACACCTTC. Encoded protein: CASSYSPQANYGYTF.

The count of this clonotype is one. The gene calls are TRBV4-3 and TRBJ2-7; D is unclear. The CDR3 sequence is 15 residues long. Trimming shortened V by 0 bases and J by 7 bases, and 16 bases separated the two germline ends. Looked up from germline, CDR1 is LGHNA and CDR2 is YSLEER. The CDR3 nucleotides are TGCGCCAGCAGCCAAGATCCGGCGGACCTCAGAGAGCAGTACTTC. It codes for CASSQDPADLREQYF.

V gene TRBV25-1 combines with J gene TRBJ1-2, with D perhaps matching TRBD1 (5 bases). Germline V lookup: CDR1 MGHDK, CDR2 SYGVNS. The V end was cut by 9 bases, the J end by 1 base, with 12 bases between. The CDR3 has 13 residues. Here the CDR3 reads CASSDSINYGYTF. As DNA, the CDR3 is TGTGCCAGTTCCGACAGCATTAACTATGGCTACACCTTC.

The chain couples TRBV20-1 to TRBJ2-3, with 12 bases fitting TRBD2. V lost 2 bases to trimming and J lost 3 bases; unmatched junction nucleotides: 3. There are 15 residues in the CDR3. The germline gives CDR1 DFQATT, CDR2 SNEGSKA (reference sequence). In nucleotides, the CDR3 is TGCAGTGCTAGATTAGGGACTAGCGGGACAGATACGCAGTATTTT. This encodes CSARLGTSGTDTQYF.